The text below deals with one T cell receptor (beta chain). V lost 6 bases and J lost 7, with 13 bases in between. Germline lookup yields CDR1 MNHEY and CDR2 SMNVEV (reference sequence). This CDR3 is built from 13 residues. Here immunoSEQ multiplex PCR was the method, and the copy in TCRdb shows in-frame clones only, minus some. Of around 990,000 clones listed, approximately 80% are singletons. This entry belongs to a study of shared clonotypes between healthy human individuals. The origin of this receptor is a man in his late teens or twenties in good health. Some clones in this sample may be carry-over from other donors' samples. The chain links TRBV27 to TRBJ2-4, with D possibly matching TRBD1 (6 bases). Material: memory CD4+ T cells from PBMCs. The subset was: CD45RA-negative fraction. The CDR3 loop reads CASRLTGGNIQYF. Written as DNA, the CDR3 is TGTGCCAGCAGATTGACAGGTGGGAACATTCAGTACTTC.